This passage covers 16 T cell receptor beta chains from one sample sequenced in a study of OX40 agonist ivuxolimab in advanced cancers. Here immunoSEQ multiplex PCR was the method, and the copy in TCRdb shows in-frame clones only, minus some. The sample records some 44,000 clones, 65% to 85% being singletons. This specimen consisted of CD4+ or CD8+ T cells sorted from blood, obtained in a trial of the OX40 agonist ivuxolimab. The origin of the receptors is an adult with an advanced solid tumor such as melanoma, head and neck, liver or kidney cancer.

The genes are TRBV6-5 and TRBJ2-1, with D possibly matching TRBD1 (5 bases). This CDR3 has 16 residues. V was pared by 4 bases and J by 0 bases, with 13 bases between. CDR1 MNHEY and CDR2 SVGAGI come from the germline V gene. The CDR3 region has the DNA TGTGCCAGCAGTTCCCAGGGCCCCTACTCCTACAATGAGCAGTTCTTC. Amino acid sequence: CASSSQGPYSYNEQFF.

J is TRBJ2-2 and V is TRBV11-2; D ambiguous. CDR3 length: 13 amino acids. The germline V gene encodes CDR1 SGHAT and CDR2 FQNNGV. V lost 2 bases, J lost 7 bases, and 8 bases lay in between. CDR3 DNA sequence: TGTGCCAGCAGCTTAAACGAAGGCGGGGAGCTGTTTTTT. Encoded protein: CASSLNEGGELFF.

The CDR3 region has the DNA TGCGCCAGCAGCCAAGATGAAACTAATAACTATGGCTACACCTTC. Encoded protein: CASSQDETNNYGYTF. The chain is built from TRBV4-1 and TRBJ1-2, with no clear D. V was clipped by 0 bases and J by 1 base, with 9 bases between them. The CDR3 extends over 15 amino acids. The germline V gene encodes CDR1 MGHRA and CDR2 YSYEKL.

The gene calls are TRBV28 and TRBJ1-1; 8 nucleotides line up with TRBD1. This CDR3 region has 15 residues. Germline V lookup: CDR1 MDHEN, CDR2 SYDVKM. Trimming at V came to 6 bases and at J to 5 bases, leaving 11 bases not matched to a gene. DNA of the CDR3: TGTGCCAGCAGGGCAGACAGGGGAGGAGTGACTGAAGCTTTCTTT. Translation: CASRADRGGVTEAFF.

CDR3 in DNA: TGTGCCAGCAGCGTTACCTACGAGCAGTACTTC. Protein product: CASSVTYEQYF. The chain carries TRBV9 and TRBJ2-7; D is unclear. The CDR3 sequence is 11 residues long. V was trimmed by 2 bases and J by 2 bases, leaving 2 bases between them. The V gene's germline CDR1 is SGDLS and CDR2 YYNGEE.

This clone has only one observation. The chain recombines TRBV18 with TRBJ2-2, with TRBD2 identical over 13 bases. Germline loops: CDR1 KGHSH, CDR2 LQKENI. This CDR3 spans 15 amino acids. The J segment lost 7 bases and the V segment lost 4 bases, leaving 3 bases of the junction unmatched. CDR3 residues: CASSRGLAGDGELFF. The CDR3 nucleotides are TGTGCCAGCTCACGTGGACTAGCGGGAGACGGGGAGCTGTTTTTT. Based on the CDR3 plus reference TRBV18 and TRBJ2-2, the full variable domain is NAGVMQNPRHLVRRRGQEARLRCSPMKGHSHVYWYRQLPEEGLKFMVYLQKENIIDESGMPKERFSAEFPKEGPSILRIQQVVRGDSAAYFCASSRGLAGDGELFFGEGSRLTVL.

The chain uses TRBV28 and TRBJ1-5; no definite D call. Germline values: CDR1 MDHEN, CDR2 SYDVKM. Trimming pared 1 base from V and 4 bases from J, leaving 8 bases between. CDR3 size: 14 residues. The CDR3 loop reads CASSLLGGNQPQHF. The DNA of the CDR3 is TGTGCCAGCAGTTTATTAGGAGGGAATCAGCCCCAGCATTTT.

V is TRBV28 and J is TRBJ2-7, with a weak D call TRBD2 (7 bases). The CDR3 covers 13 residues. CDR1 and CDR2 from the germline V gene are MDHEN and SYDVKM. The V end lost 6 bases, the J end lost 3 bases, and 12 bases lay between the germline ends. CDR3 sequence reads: CASRGGGIYEQYF. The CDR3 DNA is TGTGCCAGCAGGGGAGGGGGAATCTACGAGCAGTACTTC. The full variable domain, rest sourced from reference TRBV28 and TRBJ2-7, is DVKVTQSSRYLVKRTGEKVFLECVQDMDHENMFWYRQDPGLGLRLIYFSYDVKMKEKGDIPEGYSVSREKKERFSLILESASTNQTSMYLCASRGGGIYEQYFGPGTRLTVT.

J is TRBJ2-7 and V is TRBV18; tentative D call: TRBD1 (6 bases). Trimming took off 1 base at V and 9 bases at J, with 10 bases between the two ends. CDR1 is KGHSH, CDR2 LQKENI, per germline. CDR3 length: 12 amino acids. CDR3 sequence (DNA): TGTGCCAGCTCACCACAGGGGGATCGGCAGTACTTC. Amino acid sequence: CASSPQGDRQYF.

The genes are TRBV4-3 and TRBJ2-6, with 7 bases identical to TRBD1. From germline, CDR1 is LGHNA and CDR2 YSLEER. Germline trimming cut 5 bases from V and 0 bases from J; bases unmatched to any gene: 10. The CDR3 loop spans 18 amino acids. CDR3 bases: TGCGCCAGCAGCTCCCGGACAGGCTCAGACTCTGGGGCCAACGTCCTGACTTTC. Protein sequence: CASSSRTGSDSGANVLTF.

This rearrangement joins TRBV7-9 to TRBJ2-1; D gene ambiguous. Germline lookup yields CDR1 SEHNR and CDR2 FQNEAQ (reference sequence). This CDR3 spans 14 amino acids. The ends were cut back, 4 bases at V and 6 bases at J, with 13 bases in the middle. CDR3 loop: CASSSNIGTNEQFF. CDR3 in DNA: TGTGCCAGCAGCTCGAACATTGGAACCAATGAGCAGTTCTTC.

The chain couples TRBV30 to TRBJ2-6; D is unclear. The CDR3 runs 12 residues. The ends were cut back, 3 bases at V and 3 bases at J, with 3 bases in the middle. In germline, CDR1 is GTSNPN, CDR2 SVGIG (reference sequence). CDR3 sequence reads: CAWSLGANVLTF. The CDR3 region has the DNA TGTGCCTGGAGCCTTGGGGCCAACGTCCTGACTTTC. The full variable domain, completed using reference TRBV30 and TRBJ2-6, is SQTIHQWPATLVQPVGSPLSLECTVEGTSNPNLYWYRQAAGRGLQLLFYSVGIGQISSEVPQNLSASRPQDRQFILSSKKLLLSDSGFYLCAWSLGANVLTFGAGSRLTVL.

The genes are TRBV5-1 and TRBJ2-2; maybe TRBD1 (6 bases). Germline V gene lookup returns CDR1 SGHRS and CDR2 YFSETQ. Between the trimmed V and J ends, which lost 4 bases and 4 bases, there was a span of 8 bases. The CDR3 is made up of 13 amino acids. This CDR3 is CASSPDSTGELFF. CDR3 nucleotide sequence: TGCGCCAGCAGCCCGGACAGCACCGGGGAGCTGTTTTTT.

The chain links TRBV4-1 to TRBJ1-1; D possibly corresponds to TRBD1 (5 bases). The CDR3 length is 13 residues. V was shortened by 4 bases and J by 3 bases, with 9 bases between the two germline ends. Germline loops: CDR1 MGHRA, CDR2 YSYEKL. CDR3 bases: TGCGCCAGCAGCCGGGGGGTTGACACTGAAGCTTTCTTT. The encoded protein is CASSRGVDTEAFF.

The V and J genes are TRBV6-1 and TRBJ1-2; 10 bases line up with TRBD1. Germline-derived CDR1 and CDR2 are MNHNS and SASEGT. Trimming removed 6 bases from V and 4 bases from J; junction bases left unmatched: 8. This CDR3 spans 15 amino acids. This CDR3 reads CASRDRGQGPYGYTF. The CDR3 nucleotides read TGTGCCAGCAGAGACAGGGGGCAAGGACCCTATGGCTACACCTTC.

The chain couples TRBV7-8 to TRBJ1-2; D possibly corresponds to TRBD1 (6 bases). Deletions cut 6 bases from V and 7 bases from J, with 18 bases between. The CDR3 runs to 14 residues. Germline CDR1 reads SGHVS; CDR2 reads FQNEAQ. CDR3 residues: CASSPRRGPGGYTF. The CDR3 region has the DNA TGTGCCAGCAGTCCCAGGCGGGGGCCGGGTGGCTACACCTTC. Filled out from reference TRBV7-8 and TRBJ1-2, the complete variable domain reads GAGVSQSPRYKVAKRGQDVALRCDPISGHVSLFWYQQALGQGPEFLTYFQNEAQLDKSGLPSDRFFAERPEGSVSTLKIQRTQQEDSAVYLCASSPRRGPGGYTFGSGTRLTVV.